Listed below are T cell receptor beta chains from one sample, sequenced in a study of blood T cell repertoires in COVID-19. Sequenced by immunoSEQ multiplex PCR; TCRdb stores in-frame clones only, minus some. The data show 270,000 or so clones, roughly 85% seen once. The sample taken for sequencing was PBMCs or T cells enriched from blood (not recorded which). Source of these receptors: a woman aged 50 to 60 who had been exposed to COVID-19. The CDR3 runs from the conserved cysteine through the conserved F or W. A D gene is named only where the DNA matches it firmly. The listing skips clone size in some rows; elsewhere it reads once, few, many or a size class.

clone size	J gene	D gene	V gene	CDR3 protein	CDR3 DNA
once	TRBJ2-7	.	TRBV6-1	CASSEQRLSYEQYF	TGTGCCAGCAGTGAACAGCGTCTTTCCTACGAGCAGTACTTC
.	TRBJ1-6	TRBD1	TRBV27	CASSATGGWDSPLHF	TGTGCCAGCAGTGCCACAGGGGGCTGGGATTCACCCCTCCACTTT
.	TRBJ2-3	TRBD2	TRBV11-2	CASSLDIGGDTQYF	TGTGCCAGCAGCTTAGATATCGGGGGGGATACGCAGTATTTT
.	TRBJ2-1	TRBD2	TRBV7-2	CASSLTSGGVDEQFF	TGTGCCAGCAGCTTGACTAGCGGGGGGGTAGATGAGCAGTTCTTC
.	TRBJ2-2	TRBD1	TRBV7-9	CASSLATGTGTNTGELFF	TGTGCCAGCAGCTTAGCCACCGGGACAGGAACGAACACCGGGGAGCTGTTTTTT
once	TRBJ1-1	.	TRBV18	CASGPIEGAPGAEAFF	TGTGCCAGCGGCCCCATCGAAGGGGCACCGGGGGCTGAAGCTTTCTTT
.	TRBJ1-1	TRBD1	TRBV2	CASSLRGRGMNTEAFF	TGTGCCAGCAGTCTGAGGGGGCGCGGGATGAACACTGAAGCTTTCTTT
.	TRBJ2-5	TRBD2	TRBV27	CASSLRLAATETQYF	TGTGCCAGCAGTTTACGACTAGCGGCCACGGAGACCCAGTACTTC
.	TRBJ2-3	.	TRBV18	CASSPSSGPDTQYF	TGTGCCAGCTCACCCTCGTCCGGTCCAGATACGCAGTATTTT
.	TRBJ2-3	TRBD1	TRBV5-5	CASSLATQGGVDTQYF	TGTGCCAGCAGCTTGGCCACACAGGGGGGTGTAGATACGCAGTATTTT
.	TRBJ1-4	TRBD1	TRBV5-5	CASSLGGQGGEKLFF	TGTGCCAGCAGCCTGGGGGGACAGGGTGGGGAAAAACTGTTTTTT
.	TRBJ1-5	.	TRBV3-1/TRBV3-2	CASSQDRGNQPQHF	TGTGCCAGCAGCCAAGACAGGGGTAATCAGCCCCAGCATTTT
.	TRBJ2-2	.	TRBV2	CASSEYSNTGELFF	TGTGCCAGCAGTGAGTACAGTAACACCGGGGAGCTGTTTTTT
.	TRBJ2-5	TRBD1	TRBV27	CASSLTGYIETQYF	TGTGCCAGCAGTTTGACAGGGTATATAGAGACCCAGTACTTC
.	TRBJ1-1	.	TRBV7-2	CASSLFQDMNTEAFF	TGTGCCAGCAGCTTATTCCAGGATATGAACACTGAAGCTTTCTTT
.	TRBJ1-5	.	TRBV2	CASNREKNQPQHF	TGTGCCAGCAACAGGGAAAAAAATCAGCCCCAGCATTTT
.	TRBJ1-2	.	TRBV5-1	CASSLLDRPNYGYTF	TGCGCCAGCAGCTTGCTTGACAGGCCCAACTATGGCTACACCTTC
.	TRBJ2-5	TRBD2	TRBV6-2/TRBV6-3	CASSPGTSGGAGETQYF	TGTGCCAGCAGTCCCGGGACTAGCGGGGGGGCCGGAGAGACCCAGTACTTC
.	TRBJ1-1	.	TRBV5-1	CASSLYGGGTEAFF	TGCGCCAGCAGCTTGTATGGGGGAGGCACTGAAGCTTTCTTT
.	TRBJ1-6	.	TRBV2	CASRLRTALDSPLHF	TGTGCCAGCAGGCTTCGGACAGCGCTTGATTCACCCCTCCACTTT
.	TRBJ2-1	.	TRBV5-1	CASSSGGTLSSYNEQFF	TGCGCCAGCAGCTCCGGGGGAACGTTGAGCTCCTACAATGAGCAGTTCTTC
.	TRBJ1-6	TRBD1	TRBV6-6	CASSYGPTGQNSPLHF	TGTGCCAGCAGTTACGGTCCGACAGGGCAAAATTCACCCCTCCACTTT
once	TRBJ1-6	.	TRBV27	CASSSPRGYNSPLHF	TGTGCCAGCAGTTCCCCCCGGGGTTATAATTCACCCCTCCACTTT
.	TRBJ1-2	.	TRBV19	CASSIWGRGYTF	TGTGCCAGTAGTATATGGGGGCGAGGCTACACCTTC
.	TRBJ2-1	TRBD2	TRBV5-8	CAAGTSPYNEQFF	TGTGCCGCCGGGACTAGCCCATACAATGAGCAGTTCTTC
.	TRBJ1-2	.	TRBV5-1	CASSLELGPNYGYTF	TGCGCCAGCAGCTTGGAGTTGGGCCCTAACTATGGCTACACCTTC
few	TRBJ1-4	.	TRBV6-1	CASSDPLSGRTVDEKLFF	TGTGCCAGCAGTGATCCTTTATCAGGACGGACAGTGGATGAAAAACTGTTTTTT
.	TRBJ1-4	.	TRBV5-4	CASSPTPVREKLFF	TGTGCCAGCAGCCCGACACCCGTACGCGAAAAACTGTTTTTT
.	TRBJ2-5	TRBD2	TRBV7-7	CASSWTSGETQYF	TGTGCCAGCAGCTGGACTAGCGGGGAGACCCAGTACTTC
.	TRBJ2-7	TRBD2	TRBV27	CASSPGLAGHEQYF	TGTGCCAGCAGCCCGGGACTAGCTGGGCACGAGCAGTACTTC
.	TRBJ1-2	.	TRBV19	CASSIDLRGDRGYTF	TGTGCCAGTAGTATAGATCTGCGGGGAGATCGCGGCTACACCTTC
few	TRBJ2-7	TRBD1	TRBV18	CASSPMTGTGLNEQYF	TGTGCCAGCTCACCTATGACCGGGACAGGGCTGAACGAGCAGTACTTC
.	TRBJ1-3	.	TRBV12-5	CASGLIDTIYF	TGTGCTAGTGGTTTGATAGACACCATATATTTT
.	TRBJ2-5	TRBD1	TRBV14	CASSQGTGFVKTQYF	TGTGCCAGCAGCCAAGGGACAGGGTTTGTAAAAACCCAGTACTTC
.	TRBJ1-3	TRBD1	TRBV27	CASSSRQGAGNTIYF	TGTGCCAGCAGTTCAAGACAGGGTGCTGGAAACACCATATATTTT
.	TRBJ1-2	.	TRBV9	CASSVDSDYGYTF	TGTGCCAGCAGCGTCGACAGCGACTATGGCTACACCTTC
.	TRBJ1-6	TRBD1	TRBV6-5	CASSPWDSDSPLHF	TGTGCCAGTTCCCCCTGGGACAGCGATTCACCCCTCCACTTT